Given below is one T cell receptor beta chain in context. Its antigen has not been determined. No much larger clone exists at a distance of one base, and base qualities are not known. The sample is drawn from a study of OX40 agonist ivuxolimab in advanced cancers. A note on the overall study: Ivuxolimab was a fully human IgG2 agonistic monoclonal antibody targeting the costimulatory receptor OX40 (CD134). Peripheral TCRbeta sequencing was intended to test whether TCR sequence diversity was altered and clonal T-cell expansion was caused by ivuxolimab. Prior anti-PD-1, anti-PD-L1 or anti-CTLA-4 therapy was permitted, and checkpoint inhibitors had been received by roughly 42% of dose-escalation patients. Intravenous ivuxolimab was administered to patients every 2 weeks at six dose levels: 0.01, 0.1, 0.3, 1.5, 3 and 10 mg/kg. In the dose-escalation cohort, 82.7% of patients were male, and the mean age was approximately 60 years, with a range of about 23 to 90. The paper describes the monotherapy dose-escalation part (N of about 52 patients) of the phase I trial of ivuxolimab. Three dose-escalation patients achieved partial responses, one with hepatocellular carcinoma and two with cutaneous melanoma. Among the approximately 50 dose-escalation patients, some 20 had hepatocellular carcinoma, approximately 15 melanoma, 9 renal cell carcinoma and 9 head and neck cancer.

The trial excluded patients who had a history of autoimmune disease or were on systemic immunosuppression. Peripheral blood for TCR sequencing was collected from all dose cohorts at baseline, on cycle 4 day 1, and on cycle 7 day 1. Samples came from an open-label, multicenter, first-in-human phase I dose-escalation trial of ivuxolimab. Adults with locally advanced or metastatic melanoma, renal cell carcinoma, hepatocellular carcinoma or head and neck squamous cell carcinoma were enrolled in the trial. Before TCR sequencing, CD4+ T cells and CD8+ T cells from peripheral blood were sorted into separate populations. Genomic DNA was extracted from sorted cells for sequencing of the TCRbeta CDR3 region. The immunoSEQ Assay was used for sequencing of TCRbeta CDR3 regions. TCRdb's version of the immuneACCESS table is confined to in-frame rearrangements and falls short of the full clone set. An unresolved V gene accounts for under half of the shortfall where checked; the remainder is of unknown origin. This sample comprises tens of thousands of clones, about nine tenths of them detected only once. The ten most abundant clones make up around 41% of the sample.

The CDR3 measures 13 amino acids from cysteine to phenylalanine. This entry keeps only the CDR3 DNA: 39 bases, framed from base 1. V loses 5 bases, J loses 5 bases, and the germline ends lie 13 bases apart. The germline V gene (reference sequence) specifies SEHNR as CDR1 and FQNEAQ as CDR2. Study-wide conclusions, independent of this receptor: In partial responders in the 0.1-3.0 mg/kg groups, normalized peripheral clonal expansion was found to be among the lowest, especially among CD8+ T cells. At doses from 0.1 to 3.0 mg/kg, clonal expansion was seen in both CD4+ and CD8+ blood T cells between baseline and week 6. Low levels of normalized T-cell clonal expansion were also seen in some patients who did not respond. After ivuxolimab, expanded clones were on average more numerous among CD8+ T cells than among CD4+ T cells. The antigen specificity of the peripheral T cells that underwent clonal expansion was not determined.

The specimen was CD4+ or CD8+ T cells sorted from blood, collected in a trial of the OX40 agonist ivuxolimab. The V and J segments used are TRBV7-9 and TRBJ2-7, with TRBD1 as a weak D call on 6 bases. The clonotype comes from an adult with an advanced solid tumor such as melanoma, head and neck, liver or kidney cancer. The sequenced DNA is TGTGCCAGCAGCGGAGACAGGTTGGACGAGCAGTACTTC. Its amino acids are CASSGDRLDEQYF.